A single sample gave rise to the 11 T cell receptor beta chains below, sequenced in a study of identical twins. MiXCR was run by TCRdb on the 5' RACE reads, yielding one entry per CDR3 protein. The table includes 450,000 or so distinct CDR3 sequences, approximately 24% detected once. The data were also submitted as part of a second study, on T cells expressing NK-cell markers.

Material for sequencing was CD4+ T cells sorted from blood. All receptors derive from a woman aged 18-29 years in good health.

The rearrangement links TRBV4-3 to TRBJ1-5; D unclear. Germline CDR1 and CDR2: LGHNA and YSLEER. This CDR3 comprises 17 residues. V was trimmed by 0 bases and J by 2 bases, leaving 14 bases between them. The CDR3 bases are TGCGCCAGCAGCCAAGATTCGGGAAGAGATCGCAATCAGCCCCAGCATTTT. Translated, it gives CASSQDSGRDRNQPQHF.

The J gene is TRBJ1-5, the V gene TRBV20-1, with D perhaps TRBD1 (6 bases). V lost 5 bases to trimming and J lost 1 base, with 9 bases between them. Germline V gives CDR1 DFQATT, CDR2 SNEGSKA (reference sequence). The length of the CDR3 is 13 residues. CDR3 nucleotides: TGCAGTGCTCGGACAGCCAGCAATCAGCCCCAGCATTTT. It specifies CSARTASNQPQHF.

This clonotype was picked up many times. J is TRBJ2-7 and V is TRBV12-3 or TRBV12-4; TRBD2 aligns across 16 bases. Trimming removed 2 bases from V and 8 bases from J; junction bases left unmatched: 6. The CDR3 totals 16 residues. The CDR3 sequence: CASSLFWGLAGGQQYF. In DNA form, the CDR3 reads TGTGCCAGCAGTTTATTCTGGGGACTAGCGGGGGGGCAGCAGTACTTC.

This clonotype appeared a single time. This chain connects TRBV19 to TRBJ2-7; a weak D match, TRBD1 (5 bases). Germline V gene lookup returns CDR1 LNHDA and CDR2 SQIVND (reference sequence). Trimming shortened V by 3 bases and J by 1 base, and 13 bases separated the two germline ends. CDR3 size: 15 residues. CDR3 in amino acids: CASSIYHTGSYEQYF. CDR3 in DNA: TGTGCCAGTAGTATTTACCACACAGGATCCTACGAGCAGTACTTC.

This clonotype came up once. This chain connects TRBV21-1 to TRBJ2-1; TRBD1 is the table's D call, not checked against the DNA. TRBV21-1 is classified as a pseudogene. CDR3 size: 18 residues. The DNA of the CDR3 is TGTGCCAGCAGCAAAAGAGGGGCCCGGGACGGGGCCTACAATGAGCAGTTCTTC. The encoded protein is CASSKRGARDGAYNEQFF.

Only a few counts were recorded for this clonotype. The rearrangement uses TRBV10-3 and TRBJ1-6, with D uncertain. The CDR3 length is 14 residues. Germline loops: CDR1 ENHRY, CDR2 SYGVKD. V was clipped by 4 bases and J by 7 bases, with 11 bases between them. This CDR3 is CAISVGRENSPLHF. CDR3 DNA: TGTGCCATCAGTGTCGGGCGGGAGAATTCACCCCTCCACTTT.

This clonotype showed up many times. The V call is TRBV7-9, the J call TRBJ2-4; D is possibly TRBD2 (7 bases). The CDR3 is 17 amino acids. V was shortened by 5 bases and J by 6 bases, with 23 bases between the two germline ends. The V gene's germline CDR1 is SEHNR and CDR2 FQNEAQ (reference sequence). The CDR3 sequence is CASSLRWRGRVPNIQYF. In nucleotides, the CDR3 is TGTGCCAGCAGCCTAAGATGGCGGGGGCGCGTACCAAACATTCAGTACTTC. Filled out from reference TRBV7-9 and TRBJ2-4, the complete variable domain reads DTGVSQNPRHKITKRGQNVTFRCDPISEHNRLYWYRQTLGQGPEFLTYFQNEAQLEKSRLLSDRFSAERPKGSFSTLEIQRTEQGDSAMYLCASSLRWRGRVPNIQYFGAGTRLSVL.

This chain uses TRBV10-3 with TRBJ2-4; TRBD1 is a possible D gene (6 bases). V lost 8 bases, J lost 4 bases, and 15 bases lay in between. Germline CDR1 ENHRY, CDR2 SYGVKD. The CDR3 consists of 14 residues. CDR3 amino acids: CAIGSGQMKNIQYF. CDR3 in DNA: TGTGCCATCGGTTCAGGACAGATGAAAAACATTCAGTACTTC.

This clonotype was seen only a few times. The chain couples TRBV12-3 or TRBV12-4 to TRBJ2-5; D may be TRBD1 or TRBD2 (5 bases each). This CDR3 region has 13 residues. V lost 6 bases and J lost 7, with 15 bases in between. The CDR3 is CASSPRGLGTQYF. The CDR3, as DNA: TGTGCCAGCAGCCCACGGGGCCTGGGGACCCAGTACTTC.

The chain joins TRBV12-3 or TRBV12-4 to TRBJ1-5; D not resolved. There are 13 residues in the CDR3. Trimming removed 8 bases from V and 10 bases from J, with 18 bases in between. This chain's CDR3 is CASSTQEVQPQHF. Written as DNA, the CDR3 is TGTGCCAGCTCCACGCAGGAGGTCCAACCCCAGCATTTT.

J is TRBJ2-7 and V is TRBV29-1; 8 bases map to TRBD1. V shed 4 bases and J 3 bases; nucleotides not matched to a gene: 11. Germline CDR1 SQVTM, CDR2 ANQGSEA. The CDR3 covers 15 residues. This CDR3 is CSVVDRAKGGYEQYF. CDR3 DNA: TGCAGCGTTGTGGACAGGGCCAAGGGAGGCTACGAGCAGTACTTC.